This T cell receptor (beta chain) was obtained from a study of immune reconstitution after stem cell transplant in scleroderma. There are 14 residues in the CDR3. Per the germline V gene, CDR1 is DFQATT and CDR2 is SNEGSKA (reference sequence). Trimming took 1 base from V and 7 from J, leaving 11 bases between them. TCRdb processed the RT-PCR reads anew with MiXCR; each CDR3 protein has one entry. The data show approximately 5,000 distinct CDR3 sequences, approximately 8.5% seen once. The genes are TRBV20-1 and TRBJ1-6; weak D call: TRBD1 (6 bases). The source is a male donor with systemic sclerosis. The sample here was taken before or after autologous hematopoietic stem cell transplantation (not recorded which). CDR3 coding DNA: TGCAGTGCTAGAGTAGGCAGGGGCAATTCACCCCTCCACTTT. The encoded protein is CSARVGRGNSPLHF.